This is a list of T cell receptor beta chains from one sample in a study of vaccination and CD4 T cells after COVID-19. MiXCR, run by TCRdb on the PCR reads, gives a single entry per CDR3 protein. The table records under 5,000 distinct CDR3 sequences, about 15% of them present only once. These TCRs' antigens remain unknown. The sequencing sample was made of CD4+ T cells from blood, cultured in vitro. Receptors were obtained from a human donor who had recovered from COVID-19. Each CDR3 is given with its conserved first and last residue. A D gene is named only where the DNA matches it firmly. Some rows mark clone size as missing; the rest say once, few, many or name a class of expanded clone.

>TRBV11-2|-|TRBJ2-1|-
CASSPYRERGESSYNEQFF
TGTGCCAGCAGCCCTTACAGGGAAAGGGGTGAGAGCTCCTACAATGAGCAGTTCTTC
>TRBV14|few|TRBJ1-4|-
CASSLRSGDREKLFF
TGTGCCAGCAGCCTAAGGAGTGGGGATAGGGAAAAACTGTTTTTT
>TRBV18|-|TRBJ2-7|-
CASSPTGYEQYF
TGTGCCAGCTCACCAACGGGGTACGAGCAGTACTTC
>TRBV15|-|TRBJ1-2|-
CATSLMGLRAYYGYTF
TGTGCCACCAGCCTCATGGGACTTAGGGCGTACTATGGCTACACCTTC
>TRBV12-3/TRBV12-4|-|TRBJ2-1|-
CASSLGTSSYNEQFF
TGTGCCAGCAGTTTAGGGACAAGCTCCTACAATGAGCAGTTCTTC
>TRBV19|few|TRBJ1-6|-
CASSKEIETGSPLHF
TGTGCCAGTAGTAAAGAGATAGAGACAGGATCACCCCTCCACTTT
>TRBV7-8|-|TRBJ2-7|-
CASSLGVYIGYEQYF
TGTGCCAGCAGCTTAGGGGTATATATCGGCTACGAGCAGTACTTC
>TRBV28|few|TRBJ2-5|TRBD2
CASSLASGGEETQYF
TGTGCCAGCAGTTTGGCCAGCGGGGGGGAAGAGACCCAGTACTTC
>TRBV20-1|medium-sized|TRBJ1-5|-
CSARVGAGHSQPQHF
TGCAGTGCTAGAGTAGGTGCGGGGCACAGTCAGCCCCAGCATTTT
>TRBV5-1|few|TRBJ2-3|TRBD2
CASSLGTSGATSTDTQYF
TGCGCCAGCAGCTTGGGGACTAGCGGGGCGACTAGCACAGATACGCAGTATTTT
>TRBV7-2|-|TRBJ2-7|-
CASTRDLESYEQYF
TGTGCCAGCACAAGGGATTTGGAATCCTACGAGCAGTACTTC
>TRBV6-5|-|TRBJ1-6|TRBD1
CASSYTPDREHSPLHF
TGTGCCAGCAGTTACACCCCGGACAGGGAACATTCACCCCTCCACTTT
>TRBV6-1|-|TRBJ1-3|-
CASTPGGGVNTIYF
TGTGCCAGCACCCCCGGAGGTGGGGTCAACACCATATATTTT
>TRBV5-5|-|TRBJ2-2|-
CASSWDGANTGELFF
TGTGCCAGCAGCTGGGACGGCGCGAACACCGGGGAGCTGTTTTTT
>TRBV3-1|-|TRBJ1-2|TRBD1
CASSPQGAGGYTF
TGTGCCAGCAGCCCACAGGGGGCAGGTGGCTACACCTTC
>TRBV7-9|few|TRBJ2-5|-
CASSFGDGGMKETQYF
TGTGCCAGCAGCTTTGGAGATGGGGGGATGAAAGAGACCCAGTACTTC
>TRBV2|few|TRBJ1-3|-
CASSEVSLQGNTIYF
TGTGCCAGCAGTGAAGTGAGCCTCCAAGGGAACACCATATATTTT
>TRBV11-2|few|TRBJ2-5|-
CASSLGSWEQETQYF
TGTGCCAGCAGCTTAGGGAGTTGGGAGCAAGAGACCCAGTACTTC
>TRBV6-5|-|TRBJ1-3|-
CASSYMSGKYGNTIYF
TGTGCCAGCAGTTACATGTCAGGGAAGTATGGAAACACCATATATTTT
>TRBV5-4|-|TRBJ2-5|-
CASSLDRSAGAQYF
TGTGCCAGCAGCTTGGATCGCAGCGCAGGGGCCCAGTACTTC
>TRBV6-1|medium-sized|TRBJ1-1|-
CAARPQQGGTEAFF
TGTGCCGCCCGCCCCCAACAGGGAGGTACTGAAGCTTTCTTT
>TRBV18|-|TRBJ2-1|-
CASSPKPGGLTYNEQFF
TGTGCCAGCTCACCGAAGCCTGGGGGGCTCACCTACAATGAGCAGTTCTTC
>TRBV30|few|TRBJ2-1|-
CAWSALNEQFF
TGTGCCTGGAGTGCTCTCAATGAGCAGTTCTTC
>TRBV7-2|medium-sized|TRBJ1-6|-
CASSLGVQGNSPLHF
TGTGCCAGCAGCTTAGGGGTCCAGGGGAATTCACCCCTCCACTTT
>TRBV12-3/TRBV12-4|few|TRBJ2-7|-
CASSSGFFYEQYF
TGTGCCAGCAGTTCAGGATTTTTCTACGAGCAGTACTTC
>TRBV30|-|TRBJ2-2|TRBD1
CACPSARGRTGELFF
TGTGCCTGCCCATCGGCGAGGGGGCGAACCGGGGAGCTGTTTTTT
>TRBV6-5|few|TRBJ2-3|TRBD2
CASSYPGVAGTGTQYF
TGTGCCAGCAGTTACCCCGGGGTAGCGGGGACTGGTACGCAGTATTTT
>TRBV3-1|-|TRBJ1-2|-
CASSSKRGSSGYTF
TGTGCCAGCAGCTCCAAGAGGGGGTCGAGTGGCTACACCTTC
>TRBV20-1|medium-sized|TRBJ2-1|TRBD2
CSAPTSGGAGEQFF
TGCAGTGCCCCTACTAGCGGGGGGGCCGGTGAGCAGTTCTTC
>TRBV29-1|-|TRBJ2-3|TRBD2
CSVEGLAGDTDTQYF
TGCAGCGTTGAGGGACTAGCGGGGGACACAGATACGCAGTATTTT
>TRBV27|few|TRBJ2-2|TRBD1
CATTGRRGTGELFF
TGTGCCACGACAGGGCGTCGGGGCACCGGGGAGCTGTTTTTT
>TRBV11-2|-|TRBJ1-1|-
CASSLHRDVTEAFF
TGTGCCAGCAGCTTGCACAGGGATGTAACTGAAGCTTTCTTT
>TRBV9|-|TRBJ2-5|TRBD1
CASSTQGASYQETQYF
TGTGCCAGCAGCACTCAGGGGGCTTCGTACCAAGAGACCCAGTACTTC
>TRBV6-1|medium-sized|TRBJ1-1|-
CASKGSGGAATEAFF
TGTGCCAGCAAAGGCTCCGGGGGCGCGGCCACTGAAGCTTTCTTT
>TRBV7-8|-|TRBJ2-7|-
CASSLAGTAYEQYF
TGTGCCAGCAGCTTAGCGGGGACCGCCTACGAGCAGTACTTC
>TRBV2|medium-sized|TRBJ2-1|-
CASRARSYNEQFF
TGTGCCAGCAGGGCGAGGTCCTACAATGAGCAGTTCTTC
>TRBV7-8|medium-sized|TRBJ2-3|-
CASSLTDTQYF
TGTGCCAGCAGCCTCACAGATACGCAGTATTTT
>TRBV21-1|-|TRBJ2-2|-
CASSTQLFF
TGTGCCAGCAGCACCCAGCTGTTTTTT
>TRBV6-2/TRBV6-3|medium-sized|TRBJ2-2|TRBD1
CASIWGQYTGELFF
TGTGCCAGCATTTGGGGACAGTACACCGGGGAGCTGTTTTTT
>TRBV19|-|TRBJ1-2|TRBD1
CASGQVNYGYTF
TGTGCCAGCGGACAGGTGAACTATGGCTACACCTTC
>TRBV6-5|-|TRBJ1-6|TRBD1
CASSYGRQGSGYNSPLHF
TGTGCCAGCAGTTACGGGCGACAGGGCTCAGGCTATAATTCACCCCTCCACTTT
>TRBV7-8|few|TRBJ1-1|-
CASSPREGNTEAFF
TGTGCCAGCAGCCCGCGGGAGGGGAACACTGAAGCTTTCTTT
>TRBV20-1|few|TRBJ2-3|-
CSAIRGALDTQYF
TGCAGTGCCATACGGGGGGCGTTGGATACGCAGTATTTT
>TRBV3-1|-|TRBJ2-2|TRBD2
CASSLGGARTGELFF
TGTGCCAGCAGCCTCGGGGGGGCTAGGACCGGGGAGCTGTTTTTT
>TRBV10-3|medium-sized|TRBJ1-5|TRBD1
CAISFDRAPNQPQHF
TGTGCCATCAGTTTCGACAGGGCCCCCAATCAGCCCCAGCATTTT
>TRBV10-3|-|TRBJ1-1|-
CAISELGTEAFF
TGTGCCATCAGTGAGTTGGGCACTGAAGCTTTCTTT
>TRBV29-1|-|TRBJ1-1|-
CSVESSVLEAFF
TGCAGCGTTGAATCTTCAGTTCTAGAAGCTTTCTTT
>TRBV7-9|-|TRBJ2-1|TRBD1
CASSPPGTADNEQFF
TGTGCCAGCAGCCCCCCAGGGACAGCCGACAATGAGCAGTTCTTC
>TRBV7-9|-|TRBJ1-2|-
CASSQAGNYGYTF
TGTGCCAGCAGCCAGGCCGGTAACTATGGCTACACCTTC
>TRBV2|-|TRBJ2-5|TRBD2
CASSLNGGGLGETQYF
TGTGCCAGCAGCCTAAACGGGGGGGGGCTTGGGGAGACCCAGTACTTC